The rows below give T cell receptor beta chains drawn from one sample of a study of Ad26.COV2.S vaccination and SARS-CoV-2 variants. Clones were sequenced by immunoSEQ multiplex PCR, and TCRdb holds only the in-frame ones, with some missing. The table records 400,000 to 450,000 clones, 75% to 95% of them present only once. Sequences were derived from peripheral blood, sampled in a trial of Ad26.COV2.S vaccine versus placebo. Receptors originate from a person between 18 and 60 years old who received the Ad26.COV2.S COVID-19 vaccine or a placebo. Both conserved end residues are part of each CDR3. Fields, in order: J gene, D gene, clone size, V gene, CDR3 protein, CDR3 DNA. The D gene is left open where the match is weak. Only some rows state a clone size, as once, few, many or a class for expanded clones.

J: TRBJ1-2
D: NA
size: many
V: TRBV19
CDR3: CASSIGLLGDGYTF
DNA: TGTGCCAGTAGTATCGGACTGCTCGGAGATGGCTACACCTTC

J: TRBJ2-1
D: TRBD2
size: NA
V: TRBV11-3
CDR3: CASSFGTSKAVGEQFF
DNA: TGTGCCAGCAGCTTTGGGACTAGCAAAGCCGTAGGTGAGCAGTTCTTC

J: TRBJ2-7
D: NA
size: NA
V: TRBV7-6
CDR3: CASSLASGQRSSYEQYF
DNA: TGTGCCAGCAGCTTAGCTTCGGGGCAGAGGAGCTCCTACGAGCAGTACTTC

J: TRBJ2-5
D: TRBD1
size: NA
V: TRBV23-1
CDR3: CASSRPGTGFETQYF
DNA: TGCGCCAGCAGTCGTCCCGGGACAGGGTTTGAGACCCAGTACTTC

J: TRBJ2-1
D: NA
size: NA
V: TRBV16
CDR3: CASSQSGLEGYNEQFF
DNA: TGTGCCAGCAGCCAATCAGGTTTAGAGGGGTATAATGAGCAGTTCTTC

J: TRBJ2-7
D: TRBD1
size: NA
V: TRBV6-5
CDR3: CASSPDRGFYEQYF
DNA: TGTGCCAGCAGCCCAGACAGGGGGTTCTACGAGCAGTACTTC

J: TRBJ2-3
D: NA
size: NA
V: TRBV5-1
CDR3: CASSRGAGSGDTQYF
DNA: TGCGCCAGCAGTCGCGGCGCAGGGTCGGGGGATACGCAGTATTTT

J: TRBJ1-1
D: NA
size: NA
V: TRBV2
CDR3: CASSGEISAFF
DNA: TGTGCCAGCAGTGGGGAGATATCTGCTTTCTTT

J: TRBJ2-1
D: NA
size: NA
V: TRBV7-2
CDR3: CASSLRDSAFNEQFF
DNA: TGTGCCAGCAGCCTGCGGGACAGTGCTTTCAATGAGCAGTTCTTC

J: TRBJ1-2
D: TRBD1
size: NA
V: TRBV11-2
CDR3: CASSNRDSPTPNYGYTF
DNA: TGTGCCAGCAGCAATCGGGACAGCCCTACCCCTAACTATGGCTACACCTTC

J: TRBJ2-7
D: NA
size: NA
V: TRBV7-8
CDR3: CASSLEPGNSYEQYF
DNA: TGTGCCAGCAGCTTAGAGCCAGGCAACTCCTACGAGCAGTACTTC

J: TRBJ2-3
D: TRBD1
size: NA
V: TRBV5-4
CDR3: CASSSSRTGGVDTQYF
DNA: TGTGCCAGCAGCTCGAGTCGGACAGGCGGTGTAGATACGCAGTATTTT

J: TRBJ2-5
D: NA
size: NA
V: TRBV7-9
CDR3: CASSLGSDGVETQYF
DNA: TGTGCCAGCAGCTTAGGAAGCGACGGTGTGGAGACCCAGTACTTC

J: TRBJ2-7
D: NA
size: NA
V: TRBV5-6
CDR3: CASSFDSYEQYF
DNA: TGTGCCAGCAGCTTCGATAGCTACGAGCAGTACTTC

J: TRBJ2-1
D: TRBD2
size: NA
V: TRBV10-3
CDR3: CAISTYGTSGSYNEQFF
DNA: TGTGCCATCAGTACCTATGGGACTAGCGGGAGCTACAATGAGCAGTTCTTC

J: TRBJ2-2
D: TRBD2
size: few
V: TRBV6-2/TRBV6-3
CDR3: CASSLGLAGEVGELFF
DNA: TGTGCCAGCAGTTTAGGACTAGCGGGAGAAGTCGGGGAGCTGTTTTTT

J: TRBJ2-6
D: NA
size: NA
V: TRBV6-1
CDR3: CASSEWAGLYSGANVLTF
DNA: TGTGCCAGCAGTGAATGGGCAGGACTTTACTCTGGGGCCAACGTCCTGACTTTC

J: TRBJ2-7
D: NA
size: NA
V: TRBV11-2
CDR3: CASSLQGGRGYF
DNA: TGTGCCAGCAGCCTACAGGGTGGACGGGGTTACTTC

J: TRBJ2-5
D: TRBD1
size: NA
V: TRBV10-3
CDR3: CAIRNRGGETQYF
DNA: TGTGCCATCAGGAACAGGGGTGGAGAGACCCAGTACTTC

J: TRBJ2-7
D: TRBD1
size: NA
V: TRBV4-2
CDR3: CASSQVDRADRNYEQYF
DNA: TGTGCCAGCAGCCAGGTTGACAGGGCAGATAGGAACTACGAGCAGTACTTC

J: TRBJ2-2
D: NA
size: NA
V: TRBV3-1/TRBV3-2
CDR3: CASSQSQGSGELFF
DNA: TGTGCCAGCAGCCAATCACAGGGTTCCGGGGAGCTGTTTTTT

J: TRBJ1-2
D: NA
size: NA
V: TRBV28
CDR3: CASSTSGTSYGYTF
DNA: TGTGCCAGCAGCACCTCCGGGACAAGCTATGGCTACACCTTC

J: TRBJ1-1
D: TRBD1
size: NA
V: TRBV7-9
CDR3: CASSLVQGAGTEAFF
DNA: TGTGCCAGCAGCTTAGTCCAGGGGGCAGGAACTGAAGCTTTCTTT

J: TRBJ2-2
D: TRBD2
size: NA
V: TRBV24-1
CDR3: CATSDPGTSDTGELFF
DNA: TGTGCCACCAGTGACCCCGGGACTAGTGATACCGGGGAGCTGTTTTTT

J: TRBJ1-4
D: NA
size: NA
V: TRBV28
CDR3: CASSLPGRNEKLFF
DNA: TGTGCCAGCAGTTTACCAGGCCGAAATGAAAAACTGTTTTTT

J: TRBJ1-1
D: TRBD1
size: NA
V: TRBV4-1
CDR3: CASSALDREVGTEAFF
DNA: TGCGCCAGCAGCGCTTTAGACAGGGAGGTAGGCACTGAAGCTTTCTTT

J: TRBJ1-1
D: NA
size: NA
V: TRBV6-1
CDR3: CASSDGPEGNTEAFF
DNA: TGTGCCAGCAGTGACGGGCCTGAGGGGAACACTGAAGCTTTCTTT

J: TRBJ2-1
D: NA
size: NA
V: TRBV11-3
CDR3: CASSLFPGSYNEQFF
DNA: TGTGCCAGCAGCTTATTTCCCGGCTCCTACAATGAGCAGTTCTTC

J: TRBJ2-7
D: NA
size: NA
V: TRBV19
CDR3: CASSIAPGGLYEQYF
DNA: TGTGCCAGTAGTATAGCCCCGGGGGGCCTTTACGAGCAGTACTTC

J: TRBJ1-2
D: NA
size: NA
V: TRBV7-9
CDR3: CASSFNTGTYGYTF
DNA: TGTGCCAGCAGCTTTAATACGGGCACCTATGGCTACACCTTC

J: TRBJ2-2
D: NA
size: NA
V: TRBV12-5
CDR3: CASGNRGTGELFF
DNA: TGTGCTAGTGGCAACCGGGGGACCGGGGAGCTGTTTTTT

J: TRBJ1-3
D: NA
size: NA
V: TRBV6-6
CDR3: CASSPREWNSVNSGNTIYF
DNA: TGTGCCAGCAGTCCCCGCGAGTGGAACAGCGTTAACTCTGGAAACACCATATATTTT

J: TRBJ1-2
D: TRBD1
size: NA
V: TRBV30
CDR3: CAWSTGTGRGYTF
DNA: TGTGCCTGGAGTACTGGGACAGGGCGCGGCTACACCTTC

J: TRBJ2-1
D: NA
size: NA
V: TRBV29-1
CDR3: CSADQGMDEQFF
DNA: TGCAGCGCCGACCAGGGGATGGATGAGCAGTTCTTC

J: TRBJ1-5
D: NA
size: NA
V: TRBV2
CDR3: CASSVDSTNQPQHF
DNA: TGTGCCAGCAGTGTGGACAGTACCAATCAGCCCCAGCATTTT

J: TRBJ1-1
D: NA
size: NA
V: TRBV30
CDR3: CAWSVQVNTEAFF
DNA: TGTGCCTGGAGTGTACAAGTGAACACTGAAGCTTTCTTT

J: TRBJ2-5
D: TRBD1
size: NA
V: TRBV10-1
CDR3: CARDREETQYF
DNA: TGCGCCAGGGACAGGGAGGAGACCCAGTACTTC

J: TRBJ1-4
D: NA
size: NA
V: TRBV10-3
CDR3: CAIRQGRDNEKLFF
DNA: TGTGCCATCAGGCAGGGACGGGATAATGAAAAACTGTTTTTT

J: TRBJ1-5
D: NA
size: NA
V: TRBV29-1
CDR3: CSVRTENQPQHF
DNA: TGCAGCGTCCGGACAGAGAATCAGCCCCAGCATTTT

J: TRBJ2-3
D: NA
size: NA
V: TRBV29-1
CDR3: CSGAARDGTDTQYF
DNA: TGCAGCGGGGCGGCCCGGGACGGGACAGATACGCAGTATTTT

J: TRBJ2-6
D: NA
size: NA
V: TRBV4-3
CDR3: CASSQDSQSTRANVLTF
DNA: TGCGCCAGCAGCCAAGATAGCCAGTCCACAAGGGCCAACGTCCTGACTTTC

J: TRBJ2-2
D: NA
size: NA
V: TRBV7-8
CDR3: CASSLVRGAGTGELFF
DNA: TGTGCCAGCAGCTTAGTAAGGGGCGCGGGCACCGGGGAGCTGTTTTTT

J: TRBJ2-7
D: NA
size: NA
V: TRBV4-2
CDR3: CASSQVQGDLTYEQYF
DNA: TGTGCCAGCAGCCAAGTGCAGGGAGATCTTACCTACGAGCAGTACTTC